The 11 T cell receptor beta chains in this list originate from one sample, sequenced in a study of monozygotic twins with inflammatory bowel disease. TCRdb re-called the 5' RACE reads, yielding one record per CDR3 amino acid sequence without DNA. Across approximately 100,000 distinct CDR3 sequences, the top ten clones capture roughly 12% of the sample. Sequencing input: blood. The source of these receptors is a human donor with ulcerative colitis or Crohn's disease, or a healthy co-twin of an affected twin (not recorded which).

CDR3 region: CASSAGGAPYEQYF. The chain links TRBV28 to TRBJ2-7. The germline CDR1 and CDR2 sequences are MDHEN and SYDVKM. There are 14 residues in the CDR3.

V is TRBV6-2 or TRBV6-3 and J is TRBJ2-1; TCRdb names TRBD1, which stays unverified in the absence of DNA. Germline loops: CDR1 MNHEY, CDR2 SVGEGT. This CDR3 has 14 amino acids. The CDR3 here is CASSLGWGDNEQFF.

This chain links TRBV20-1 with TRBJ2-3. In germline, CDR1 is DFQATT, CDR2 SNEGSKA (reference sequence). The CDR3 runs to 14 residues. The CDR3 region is CSAGSLYRTDTQYF.

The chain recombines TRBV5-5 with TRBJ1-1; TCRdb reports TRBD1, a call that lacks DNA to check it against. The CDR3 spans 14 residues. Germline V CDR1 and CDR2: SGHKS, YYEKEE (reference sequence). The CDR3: CASSRRGENTEAFF.

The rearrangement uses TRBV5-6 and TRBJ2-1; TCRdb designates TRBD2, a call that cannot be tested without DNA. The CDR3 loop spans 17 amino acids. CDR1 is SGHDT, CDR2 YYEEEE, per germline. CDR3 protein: CASSLARTRPSYNEQFF. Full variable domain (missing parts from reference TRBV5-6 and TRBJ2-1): DAGVTQSPTHLIKTRGQQVTLRCSPKSGHDTVSWYQQALGQGPQFIFQYYEEEERQRGNFPDRFSGHQFPNYSSELNVNALLLGDSALYLCASSLARTRPSYNEQFFGPGTRLTVL.

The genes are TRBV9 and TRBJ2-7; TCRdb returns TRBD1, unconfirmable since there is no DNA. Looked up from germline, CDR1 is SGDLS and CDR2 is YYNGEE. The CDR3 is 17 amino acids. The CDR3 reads CASSEDRGHAGIYEQYF.

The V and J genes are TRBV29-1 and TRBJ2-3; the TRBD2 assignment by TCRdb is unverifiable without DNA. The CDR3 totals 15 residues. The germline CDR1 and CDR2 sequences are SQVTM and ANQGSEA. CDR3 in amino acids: CSVGGTRMGTDTQYF.

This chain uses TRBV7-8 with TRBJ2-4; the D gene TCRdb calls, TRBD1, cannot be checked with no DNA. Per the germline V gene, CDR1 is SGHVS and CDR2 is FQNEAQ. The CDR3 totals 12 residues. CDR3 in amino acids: CASSSRGNIQYF.

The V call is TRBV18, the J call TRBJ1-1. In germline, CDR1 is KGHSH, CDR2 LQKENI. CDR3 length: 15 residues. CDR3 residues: CASSPPFGVNTEAFF.

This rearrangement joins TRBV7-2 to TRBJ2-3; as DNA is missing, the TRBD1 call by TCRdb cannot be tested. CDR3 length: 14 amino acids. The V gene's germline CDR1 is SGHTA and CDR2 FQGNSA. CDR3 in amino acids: CASRGWGSTDTQYF.

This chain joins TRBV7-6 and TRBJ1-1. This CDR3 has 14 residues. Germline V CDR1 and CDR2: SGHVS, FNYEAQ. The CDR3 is CASSRTHSNTEAFF.